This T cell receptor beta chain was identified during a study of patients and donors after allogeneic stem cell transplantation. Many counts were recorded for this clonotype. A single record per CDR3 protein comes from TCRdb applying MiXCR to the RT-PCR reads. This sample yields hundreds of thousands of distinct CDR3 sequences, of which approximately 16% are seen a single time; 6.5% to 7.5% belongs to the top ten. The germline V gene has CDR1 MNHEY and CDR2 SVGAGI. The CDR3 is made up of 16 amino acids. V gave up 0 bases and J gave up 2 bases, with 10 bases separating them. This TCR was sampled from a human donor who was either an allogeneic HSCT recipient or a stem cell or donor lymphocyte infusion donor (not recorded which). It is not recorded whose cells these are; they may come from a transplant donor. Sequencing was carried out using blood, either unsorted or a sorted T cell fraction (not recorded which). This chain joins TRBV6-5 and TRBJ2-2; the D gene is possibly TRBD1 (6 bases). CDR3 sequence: CASSYSWGPNTGELFF. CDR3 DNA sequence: TGTGCCAGCAGTTACTCGTGGGGGCCTAACACCGGGGAGCTGTTTTTT.